The sequence of this TCR beta chain was determined in a study of CD8+CD57+ T cells in acquired aplastic anemia. Study at large: An average of roughly 3 ug of DNA was obtained from sorted CD4+ and CD8+ cells.

This clonotype was detected ten times or more. As yet, its antigen is unknown. In germline, CDR1 is DFQATT, CDR2 SNEGSKA (reference sequence). CDR3 size: 14 residues. V lost 4 bases and J lost 5; bases outside the gene matches: 7. For CDR3 and TCR beta VDJ profiling, genomic DNA was the template used. TCRdb called the reads again in MiXCR, with one record for every CDR3 protein. The sample holds about 130,000 distinct CDR3 sequences; approximately 41% are singletons and the top ten take 6.5% to 10%. Findings and limits, study-wide: Patients and controls were found to share 25 to 30 CD8+ CDR3 sequences. Statistical testing detected no significant gap in CD8+ Simpson's diversity between patients and controls.

V usage is TRBV20-1 and J usage is TRBJ1-5; 8 nucleotides agree with TRBD1. The clonotype comes from a human donor in good health, serving as a control. The source material was sorted CD4+, CD8+, or CD8+CD57+ T cells (not recorded which) from PBMCs. The CDR3 protein is CSAKSDRADQPQHF. The CDR3 DNA reads as TGCAGTGCTAAATCGGACAGGGCGGATCAGCCCCAGCATTTT.